Following are 18 T cell receptor beta chains from one sample sequenced in a study of blood T cell repertoires in COVID-19. Using immunoSEQ multiplex PCR, the repertoire was profiled, and TCRdb retains in-frame clones only, with some absent. The table lists around 68,000 clones, about 85% of them singletons. Material for sequencing was peripheral blood. Receptor source: a man older than 75 with acute or convalescent COVID-19.

The table lists this clone with a few counts. CDR3 protein: CASGSFPPGTTHYGYTF. The CDR3 DNA is TGTGCTAGTGGTTCGTTCCCCCCTGGGACAACTCACTATGGCTACACCTTC. This chain uses TRBV12-5 with TRBJ1-2, with a tentative D call TRBD1 (6 bases). CDR1 and CDR2 from the germline V gene are LGHNT and FRNRAP. This CDR3 is 17 amino acids long. The V end was cut by 4 bases, the J end by 3 bases, with 21 bases between.

The V call is TRBV5-1, the J call TRBJ1-1; 9 positions match TRBD1. Germline V lookup: CDR1 SGHRS, CDR2 YFSETQ. The CDR3 is 17 residues long. V lost 3 bases to trimming and J lost 4 bases; unmatched junction nucleotides: 13. CDR3 residues: CASSSVPGQGWGTEAFF. DNA for the CDR3: TGCGCCAGCAGCTCCGTCCCGGGACAGGGTTGGGGCACTGAAGCTTTCTTT.

The chain joins TRBV6-5 to TRBJ1-6; 7 bases align to TRBD1. The CDR3 runs to 15 residues. V trimming: 6 bases; J trimming: 7 bases; junction bases outside the gene matches: 9. Germline CDR1 reads MNHEY; CDR2 reads SVGAGI. The CDR3 sequence is CASSDRETRNSPLHF. In DNA form, the CDR3 reads TGTGCCAGCAGCGACAGGGAGACGCGGAATTCACCCCTCCACTTT.

This chain joins TRBV24-1 and TRBJ1-2; 8 positions agree with TRBD1. Germline values: CDR1 KGHDR, CDR2 SFDVKD. This CDR3 has 15 residues. V shed 4 bases and J 7 bases; nucleotides not matched to a gene: 10. CDR3 in amino acids: CATSEQGASISGYTF. The CDR3 DNA follows: TGTGCCACCAGTGAGCAGGGGGCTTCAATTAGTGGCTACACCTTC.

V is TRBV28 and J is TRBJ1-2; TRBD1 agrees at 7 bases. CDR1 MDHEN and CDR2 SYDVKM come from the germline V gene. The CDR3 extends over 14 amino acids. Trimming cost V 7 bases and J 6 bases; bases outside gene matches: 11. The CDR3 DNA reads TGTGCCAGCACTAATACGGCAGGGGGAGATGGCTACACCTTC. Protein product: CASTNTAGGDGYTF.

This sequence joins TRBV30 and TRBJ2-2; TRBD2 matches 8 bases. Germline loops: CDR1 GTSNPN, CDR2 SVGIG (reference sequence). The CDR3 is made up of 15 amino acids. J gave up 7 bases and V 1 base, and 8 bases lay outside the gene matches. CDR3 sequence reads: CAWSGWRGAGGELFF. As DNA, the CDR3 is TGTGCCTGGAGTGGATGGCGGGGGGCCGGCGGGGAGCTGTTTTTT.

The gene calls are TRBV6-5 and TRBJ1-5, with 7 bases that match TRBD1. There are 14 residues in the CDR3. After removal of 7 bases from V and 3 bases from J, the junction contained 6 bases not matched to a gene. Germline CDR1 MNHEY, CDR2 SVGAGI. The CDR3 reads CASTPTGDNQPQHF. Written as DNA, the CDR3 is TGTGCCAGCACCCCCACAGGGGACAATCAGCCCCAGCATTTT.

This clone was detected only a few times. The genes are TRBV19 and TRBJ2-6; D gene ambiguous. Germline CDR1 is LNHDA and CDR2 is SQIVND (reference sequence). The CDR3 has 14 amino acids. The V end was cut by 8 bases, the J end by 0 bases, with 8 bases between. The DNA of the CDR3 is TGTGCCAGTCGAATGCGCTCTGGGGCCAACGTCCTGACTTTC. This sequence encodes CASRMRSGANVLTF.

V is TRBV5-1 and J is TRBJ2-7; 9 positions match TRBD1. The CDR3 runs to 16 residues. In germline, CDR1 is SGHRS, CDR2 YFSETQ. V gave up 4 bases and J gave up 2 bases; unmatched junction bases: 10. CDR3 DNA: TGCGCCAGCAGCCCAAATCCGGGACAGGGAGCCTACGAGCAGTACTTC. This translates into CASSPNPGQGAYEQYF. Based on the CDR3 plus reference TRBV5-1 and TRBJ2-7, the full variable domain is KAGVTQTPRYLIKTRGQQVTLSCSPISGHRSVSWYQQTPGQGLQFLFEYFSETQRNKGNFPGRFSGRQFSNSRSEMNVSTLELGDSALYLCASSPNPGQGAYEQYFGPGTRLTVT.

The chain joins TRBV24-1 to TRBJ2-3, with 10 bases lining up with TRBD1. The V and J ends lost 2 bases and 4 bases, in that order; junction bases with no gene match: 5. Germline CDR1 KGHDR, CDR2 SFDVKD. This CDR3 contains 16 residues. CDR3 region: CATSDSGTGVADTQYF. The CDR3 bases are TGTGCCACCAGTGATTCCGGGACAGGGGTGGCAGATACGCAGTATTTT.

The chain carries TRBV5-1 and TRBJ1-5; D unresolved. The CDR3 is made up of 13 amino acids. Trimming took 2 bases from V and 3 from J, leaving 6 bases between them. Looked up from germline, CDR1 is SGHRS and CDR2 is YFSETQ. CDR3 in DNA: TGCGCCAGCAGCTTACAGTACAATCAGCCCCAGCATTTT. Its translation is CASSLQYNQPQHF. Using reference TRBV5-1 and TRBJ1-5 for the parts outside the CDR3, the full variable domain is KAGVTQTPRYLIKTRGQQVTLSCSPISGHRSVSWYQQTPGQGLQFLFEYFSETQRNKGNFPGRFSGRQFSNSRSEMNVSTLELGDSALYLCASSLQYNQPQHFGDGTRLSIL.

The CDR3 protein is CASSHGQGMFF. CDR3 in DNA: TGTGCCAGCAGCCACGGACAGGGAATGTTTTTT. The chain couples TRBV11-2 to TRBJ1-4; 8 positions agree with TRBD1. Germline assignment: CDR1 SGHAT and CDR2 FQNNGV. V was pared by 5 bases and J by 15 bases, with 5 bases of the junction left unmatched. This CDR3 is 11 amino acids long. Complete variable domain (other parts from reference TRBV11-2 and TRBJ1-4): EAGVAQSPRYKIIEKRQSVAFWCNPISGHATLYWYQQILGQGPKLLIQFQNNGVVDDSQLPKDRFSAERLKGVDSTLKIQPAKLEDSAVYLCASSHGQGMFFGSGTQLSVL.

V gene TRBV21-1 combines with J gene TRBJ2-7; the table's TRBD1 call for D was not verified on the DNA. TRBV21-1 is shown as a pseudogene. The CDR3 is 20 amino acids. Written as DNA, the CDR3 is TGTGCCAGCCGAAGGGGTCTCGTCCGCCTCCCCTCCTTCTTCTCCTACGAGCAGTACTTC. This gives the protein CASRRGLVRLPSFFSYEQYF.

V and J are TRBV25-1 and TRBJ1-5, with 7 bases matching TRBD1. The CDR3 covers 16 residues. Germline CDR1 MGHDK, CDR2 SYGVNS. J was trimmed by 7 bases and V by 3 bases; bases with no gene match: 12. The CDR3 DNA sequence: TGTGCCAGCAGTGACACAGGGGCCGGGCTGTCCCAGCCCCAGCATTTT. As protein: CASSDTGAGLSQPQHF.

The chain employs TRBV3-1 (or the pseudogene TRBV3-2) and TRBJ1-1; D unresolved. CDR3 length: 11 amino acids. Germline V gene sequence: CDR1 LGHDT, CDR2 YNNKEL (reference sequence). V lost 3 bases to trimming and J lost 7 bases, with 6 bases between them. CDR3 nucleotide sequence: TGTGCCAGCAGCCAGACAAGTGAAGCTTTCTTT. Its translation: CASSQTSEAFF.

The chain recombines TRBV10-1 with TRBJ2-1; 9 positions match TRBD1. Germline V gene lookup returns CDR1 WNHNN and CDR2 SYGVQD (reference sequence). The CDR3 sequence is 16 residues long. V was pared by 4 bases and J by 5 bases, with 9 bases of the junction left unmatched. This CDR3 reads CASSVGDRVRDNEQFF. Written as DNA, the CDR3 is TGCGCCAGCAGTGTAGGGGACAGGGTACGGGACAATGAGCAGTTCTTC.

This clone was counted between two and nine times. The V call is TRBV7-9, the J call TRBJ1-1; 8 bases match TRBD1. J gave up 5 bases and V 4 bases, and 6 bases lay outside the gene matches. Germline V gives CDR1 SEHNR, CDR2 FQNEAQ (reference sequence). The CDR3 contains 14 residues. For the CDR3, the DNA is TGTGCCAGCAGCTCAGACAGGGGAGGAACTGAAGCTTTCTTT. This sequence encodes CASSSDRGGTEAFF.

This rearrangement joins TRBV19 to TRBJ1-3; 11 bases match TRBD1. In germline, CDR1 is LNHDA, CDR2 SQIVND (reference sequence). This CDR3 spans 20 amino acids. J lost 0 bases, V lost 5 bases, and 15 bases had no gene match. The CDR3 spells CASSSRTGTGGSYSGNTIYF. In nucleotides, the CDR3 is TGTGCCAGTAGTTCACGAACCGGGACAGGGGGATCTTACTCTGGAAACACCATATATTTT.